This T cell receptor beta chain was identified during a study of CD8 T cells in Susac syndrome (dated by TCRdb to the late 2010s). General notes on the study: Whether CD8+ T cell activation and differentiation in Susac syndrome was antigen driven was tested using repertoire sequencing.

RNA was extracted using the RNeasy kit, and about 0.45 to 1 microgram was reverse transcribed with random hexamers. The immunoSEQ multiplex PCR assay, which covers 54 Vbeta and 13 Jbeta segments, was used to amplify TCR beta CDR3 regions. PCR amplification bias was corrected by using a synthetic template baseline for primer optimization and computational correction. The authors' pipeline ran thus. Reads were annotated to V, D and J genes per IMGT and analyzed with immunoSEQ Analyzer, keeping only productive sequences. To calculate clonality, Shannon entropy was normalized by log2 of the number of productive unique sequences and then subtracted from one. For each patient and control, public and private clones were evaluated among the 100 most prevalent clones. Clones were defined as Susac-specific if absent from the healthy and MS cohorts, from approximately 1,100 published viral clones and from other ImmuneACCESS disease sequences. The raw public data were reprocessed by TCRdb itself: fastp quality trimming at Q25, MiXCR clonotype calling, in-frame beta chains only. Each CDR3 protein gets just one entry, which takes the most common genes and DNA from the rows behind it. TCRdb, rather than the study authors, made the V and J calls. In this sample the table shows approximately 170,000 distinct CDR3 sequences, 93% of which occur a single time. The ten largest account for more than 0.13% of the sample.

Beyond this particular receptor, the publication reports: The study acknowledged that relatively few individuals were included in the TCR sequencing and HLA analysis.

Peripheral blood CD8+ and CD4+ T cells from healthy donors, Susac syndrome patients and multiple sclerosis patients were profiled using high-throughput TCR beta sequencing. Healthy donors were included as age- and sex-matched controls. Bulk CD8+ and CD4+ T cells were purified by magnetic negative isolation, while CD8+ TEMRA cells were enriched using FACS. Blood was collected in EDTA tubes and processed within 24 hours, with PBMCs isolated through density gradient centrifugation. PBMCs destined for TCR sequencing were cryopreserved in liquid nitrogen and later thawed in a 37 °C water bath. The sorted or isolated CD4+, CD8+ and CD8+ TEMRA cells had a purity of 90% or higher. Trimming costs V 1 base and J 10 bases, and their ends lie 10 bases apart. The CDR3 has 12 amino acids, counting the end cysteine and phenylalanine. The read is trimmed to its CDR3 DNA, 36 bases read in frame from base 1. About this clonotype: Which antigen it targets is not known. No qualities accompany the bases; no much larger clone lies one base away.

Sample: CD4+ T cells from PBMCs. The sequence was obtained from a human donor in good health. The chain links TRBV12-3 or TRBV12-4 with TRBJ1-1; TRBD1 is perhaps the D gene, given 5 matching bases. The CDR3 reads CASSLVGAGAFF. Read as DNA, the sequence is TGTGCCAGCAGTTTAGTAGGGGCGGGAGCTTTCTTT.